This TCR beta chain was captured by sequencing in a study of T cells in Graves' hyperthyroidism and ophthalmopathy. Study-level results: Ophthalmopathy got predicted by the model a median roughly 6.1 months before its onset.

This clonotype was seen a few times. Its target is not known. The PBMCs were taken from over 9.5 ml of fresh peripheral blood. The trim removed 6 bases at V and 0 bases at J, leaving 7 bases unmatched. The CDR3 loop spans 16 amino acids. CDR1 is MDHEN and CDR2 is SYDVKM in the germline V gene. RNA transcripts yielded amplified TCR beta CDR3 regions. HTBI primers were employed in a first-round RT-PCR of the TCR CDR3. TCRdb processed the multiplex PCR reads anew with MiXCR; each CDR3 protein has one entry. Of 300,000 to 450,000 distinct CDR3 sequences in the sample, approximately 15% were seen once. What was sequenced was blood. This TCR was sampled from a woman in her fifties or sixties with Graves' hyperthyroidism. The chain couples TRBV28 to TRBJ2-5; 10 nucleotides line up with TRBD1. The CDR3 here is CASSPGGQGDQETQYF. In DNA, the CDR3 is TGTGCCAGCAGCCCCGGTGGACAGGGGGACCAAGAGACCCAGTACTTC.